The next 10 T cell receptor beta chains were all read from a single sample in a study of shared T cell receptors in the human thymus. Sequenced by immunoSEQ multiplex PCR; TCRdb stores in-frame clones only, minus some. The table shows over 450,000 clones, with around three quarters occurring only once. The data were also submitted as part of a second study, on human thymus T cells.

Sequencing was done on a sample of thymocytes. Source of these receptors: a boy younger than two with a congenital heart defect.

This clone showed up just a few times. V gene TRBV25-1 combines with J gene TRBJ2-7; D gene ambiguous. The CDR3 extends over 12 amino acids. Germline CDR1 and CDR2: MGHDK and SYGVNS. V gave up 5 bases and J gave up 6 bases, with 11 bases separating them. CDR3 sequence (DNA): TGTGCCAGCAGTCTTGAGACGGGCGAGCAGTACTTC. This codes for CASSLETGEQYF.

As concerns this clone: Other DNA sequences within the sample encode an identical CDR3. This chain uses TRBV5-4 with TRBJ2-1; 13 bases map to TRBD2. This CDR3 has 18 residues. V was clipped by 2 bases and J by 1 base; unmatched bases: 6. Germline assignment: CDR1 SGHNT and CDR2 YYREEE (reference sequence). As DNA, the CDR3 is TGTGCCAGCAGCTTTCGGACTAGCGGGAGCTGGTCCTACAATGAGCAGTTCTTC. Protein: CASSFRTSGSWSYNEQFF.

The chain carries TRBV6-5 and TRBJ2-6; TRBD2 might be the D (5 bases). In germline, CDR1 is MNHEY, CDR2 SVGAGI. The V end was cut by 0 bases, the J end by 2 bases, with 8 bases between. The CDR3 covers 16 residues. The CDR3 reads CASSYSEGAGANVLTF. The CDR3 region has the DNA TGTGCCAGCAGTTACTCAGAGGGCGCTGGGGCCAACGTCCTGACTTTC.

The V gene is TRBV6-5, the J gene TRBJ1-4; 7 bases are a match to TRBD1. Germline assignment: CDR1 MNHEY and CDR2 SVGAGI. The junction had 7 bases not matched to a gene; V was cut back by 5 bases and J by 7 bases. The CDR3 loop spans 14 amino acids. For the CDR3, the DNA is TGTGCCAGCAGTAACACAGGGGTGGTTGAAAAACTGTTTTTT. Its protein is CASSNTGVVEKLFF.

This chain uses TRBV6-1 with TRBJ1-1, with a tentative D call TRBD1 (5 bases). CDR3 length: 13 amino acids. Germline V gene sequence: CDR1 MNHNS, CDR2 SASEGT. Trimming shortened V by 4 bases and J by 4 bases, and 10 bases separated the two germline ends. The DNA for the CDR3 is TGTGCCAGCAGTGCCATGGGGGGCACTGAAGCTTTCTTT. Translating gives CASSAMGGTEAFF.

V is TRBV27 and J is TRBJ2-7; 11 positions agree with TRBD2. CDR3 length: 15 residues. V was pared by 8 bases and J by 1 base, with 7 bases of the junction left unmatched. Germline lookup yields CDR1 MNHEY and CDR2 SMNVEV (reference sequence). The CDR3 loop is CASGLAGGPSYEQYF. CDR3 nucleotide sequence: TGTGCCAGCGGGCTAGCGGGAGGCCCTTCCTACGAGCAGTACTTC.

The J gene is TRBJ1-1, the V gene TRBV29-1; possible D gene TRBD1, 6 bases. Trimming shortened V by 4 bases and J by 4 bases, and 19 bases separated the two germline ends. The CDR3 spans 15 residues. CDR1 SQVTM and CDR2 ANQGSEA come from the germline V gene. The CDR3 is CSVAQGRRSSTEAFF. The DNA of the CDR3 is TGCAGCGTTGCCCAGGGGCGCAGATCGAGCACTGAAGCTTTCTTT.

The chain has TRBV11-1 and TRBJ1-2, with TRBD1 as a possible D gene (5 bases). This CDR3 has 14 residues. Trimming cost V 1 base and J 2 bases, with 8 bases left between them. Germline V gene data show CDR1 as SGHAT and CDR2 as FQDESV (reference sequence). This CDR3 is CASSLVPGNYGYTF. DNA of the CDR3: TGTGCCAGCAGCTTAGTCCCAGGGAACTATGGCTACACCTTC.

This sequence joins TRBV15 and TRBJ2-3; D is unclear. The germline V and J ends were trimmed by 2 bases and 1 base, with 7 bases remaining between them. The CDR3 runs 14 residues. Germline CDR1 is LNHNV and CDR2 is YYDKDF (reference sequence). CDR3 amino acids: CATSRSAGTDTQYF. The CDR3 region has the DNA TGTGCCACCAGCAGATCGGCGGGCACAGATACGCAGTATTTT.

This clone was detected only a few times. The chain recombines TRBV28 with TRBJ2-2; 7 bases map to TRBD1. The J segment lost 3 bases and the V segment lost 6 bases, leaving 13 bases of the junction unmatched. The germline gives CDR1 MDHEN, CDR2 SYDVKM. CDR3 size: 17 residues. The CDR3 loop is CASRQASGQGDTGELFF. The CDR3, as DNA: TGTGCCAGCAGGCAAGCATCGGGGCAGGGGGACACCGGGGAGCTGTTTTTT. Complete variable domain (other parts from reference TRBV28 and TRBJ2-2): DVKVTQSSRYLVKRTGEKVFLECVQDMDHENMFWYRQDPGLGLRLIYFSYDVKMKEKGDIPEGYSVSREKKERFSLILESASTNQTSMYLCASRQASGQGDTGELFFGEGSRLTVL.